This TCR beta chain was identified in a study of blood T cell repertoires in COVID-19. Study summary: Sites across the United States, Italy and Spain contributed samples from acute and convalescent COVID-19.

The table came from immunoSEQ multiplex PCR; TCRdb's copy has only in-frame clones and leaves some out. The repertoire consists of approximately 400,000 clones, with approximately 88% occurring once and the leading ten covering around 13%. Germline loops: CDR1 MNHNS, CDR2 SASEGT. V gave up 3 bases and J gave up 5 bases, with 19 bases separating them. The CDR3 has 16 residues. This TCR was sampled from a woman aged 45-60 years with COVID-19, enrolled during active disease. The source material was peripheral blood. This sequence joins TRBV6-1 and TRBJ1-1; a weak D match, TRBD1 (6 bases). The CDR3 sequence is CASSDIGGRGRTEAFF. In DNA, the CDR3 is TGTGCCAGCAGTGACATAGGAGGCAGGGGTAGGACTGAAGCTTTCTTT.